These 21 T cell receptor beta chains share one sample of origin, sequenced in a study of CD8+ T cells in alopecia areata. cDNA serving as the sequencing template came from extracted, reverse transcribed RNA. TCRdb's copy holds only in-frame clones and misses some; the assay was immunoSEQ multiplex PCR. The profile shows approximately 200,000 clones, roughly three fifths of them singletons. Treatment meaning: oral pan-JAK inhibitor, 5-10 mg twice daily. The sample in question was CD4+ T cells sorted from blood, obtained at week 4, from a patient treated with tofacitinib. Source of these receptors: a human donor with alopecia areata.

The V and J genes are TRBV7-9 and TRBJ1-1; D call uncertain. Germline CDR1 is SEHNR and CDR2 is FQNEAQ (reference sequence). The CDR3 spans 14 residues. V lost 5 bases, J lost 1 base, and 11 bases lay in between. The CDR3 region is CASSQGRENTEAFF. CDR3 DNA sequence: TGTGCCAGCAGCCAAGGACGGGAGAACACTGAAGCTTTCTTT.

This clone was counted between two and nine times. The genes are TRBV29-1 and TRBJ2-5, with a tentative D call TRBD2 (5 bases). Trimming cost V 8 bases and J 5 bases, with 18 bases left between them. This CDR3 region has 13 residues. Germline V lookup: CDR1 SQVTM, CDR2 ANQGSEA. The CDR3 spells CSLLGVNMETQYF. DNA for the CDR3: TGCAGCCTCCTCGGGGTCAACATGGAGACCCAGTACTTC.

The genes are TRBV29-1 and TRBJ2-3; D is possibly TRBD1 (6 bases). Germline CDR1 and CDR2: SQVTM and ANQGSEA. The CDR3 totals 13 residues. V was pared by 8 bases and J by 0 bases, with 12 bases between. This CDR3 is CSSKDSSTDTQYF. The CDR3 coding sequence is TGCAGCTCAAAGGACAGCAGCACAGATACGCAGTATTTT.

The rearrangement joins TRBV9 to TRBJ1-2; D is undetermined. CDR1 is SGDLS, CDR2 YYNGEE, per germline. V shed 0 bases and J shed 5 bases, with 8 bases lying between them. The CDR3 has 13 amino acids. The CDR3 bases are TGTGCCAGCAGCGTAGTGTTGGGGTATGGCTACACCTTC. This encodes CASSVVLGYGYTF.

This chain uses TRBV4-1 with TRBJ1-4, with TRBD1 matching 9 bases. Germline values: CDR1 MGHRA, CDR2 YSYEKL. The J segment lost 8 bases and the V segment lost 0 bases, leaving 7 bases of the junction unmatched. This CDR3 region has 16 residues. CDR3 protein: CASSQDLGTGMEKLFF. The CDR3 DNA sequence: TGCGCCAGCAGCCAAGATTTGGGGACAGGGATGGAAAAACTGTTTTTT.

J is TRBJ2-5 and V is TRBV27, with D possibly matching TRBD1 (5 bases). Deletions cut 1 base from V and 4 bases from J, with 13 bases between. CDR3 size: 15 residues. From germline, CDR1 is MNHEY and CDR2 SMNVEV (reference sequence). CDR3 in amino acids: CASSLYQGMGETQYF. The CDR3 DNA follows: TGTGCCAGCAGTTTATATCAGGGAATGGGAGAGACCCAGTACTTC.

The chain links TRBV30 to TRBJ1-1; D remains ambiguous. Trimming removed 2 bases from V and 1 base from J, with 20 bases in between. Germline V gene data show CDR1 as GTSNPN and CDR2 as SVGIG (reference sequence). The CDR3 is made up of 17 amino acids. CDR3 residues: CAWSSRDPPWPNTEAFF. The CDR3 DNA reads as TGTGCCTGGAGTTCCCGAGACCCCCCTTGGCCGAACACTGAAGCTTTCTTT. The variable domain in full, completed from reference TRBV30 and TRBJ1-1, reads SQTIHQWPATLVQPVGSPLSLECTVEGTSNPNLYWYRQAAGRGLQLLFYSVGIGQISSEVPQNLSASRPQDRQFILSSKKLLLSDSGFYLCAWSSRDPPWPNTEAFFGQGTRLTVV.

The chain combines TRBV29-1 with TRBJ2-5; the match to TRBD1 covers 8 bases. The length of the CDR3 is 13 residues. Germline lookup yields CDR1 SQVTM and CDR2 ANQGSEA. Losses at the gene ends were 3 bases for V and 5 bases for J; bases not matched to a gene: 5. CDR3 in DNA: TGCAGCGTTGACACCTACAGGGGGGAGACCCAGTACTTC. Translated, it gives CSVDTYRGETQYF.

The V call is TRBV7-9, the J call TRBJ2-3, with D maybe TRBD2 (5 bases). The germline V gene has CDR1 SEHNR and CDR2 FQNEAQ (reference sequence). CDR3 length: 17 residues. Trimming left V 4 bases short and J 0 bases short, with 17 bases between. CDR3 residues: CASSSTNERTSTDTQYF. In DNA, the CDR3 is TGTGCCAGCAGCTCGACCAACGAAAGGACTAGCACAGATACGCAGTATTTT.

The chain combines TRBV30 with TRBJ1-2; D is uncertain. The CDR3 consists of 12 residues. V lost 0 bases and J 4 bases, leaving 6 bases between the germline ends. Germline V CDR1 and CDR2: GTSNPN, SVGIG (reference sequence). DNA for the CDR3: TGTGCCTGGAGTGTACGGGCCTATGGCTACACCTTC. Its protein product is CAWSVRAYGYTF.

J is TRBJ2-7 and V is TRBV29-1; TRBD1 is a possible D gene (6 bases). Per germline, CDR1 SQVTM and CDR2 ANQGSEA. The CDR3 runs to 12 residues. V lost 4 bases and J 3 bases, leaving 10 bases between the germline ends. The CDR3: CSVAGQFYEQYF. The CDR3, as DNA: TGCAGCGTTGCTGGACAGTTCTACGAGCAGTACTTC.

The rearrangement uses TRBV2 and TRBJ2-7; D unclear. From germline, CDR1 is SNHLY and CDR2 FYNNEI. V was clipped by 8 bases and J by 4 bases, with 9 bases between them. The CDR3 sequence is 11 residues long. In nucleotides, the CDR3 is TGTGCCAGCGCCTACCGGTACGAGCAGTACTTC. Amino acid sequence: CASAYRYEQYF.

V gene TRBV7-9 combines with J gene TRBJ2-6; tentatively, D is TRBD1 or TRBD2 (5 bases each). The germline gives CDR1 SEHNR, CDR2 FQNEAQ (reference sequence). Trimming left V 0 bases short and J 4 bases short, with 10 bases between. The CDR3 consists of 16 residues. The chain's CDR3 is CASSLAGRLGANVLTF. In nucleotides, the CDR3 is TGTGCCAGCAGCTTAGCGGGACGACTCGGGGCCAACGTCCTGACTTTC. The variable domain in full, completed from reference TRBV7-9 and TRBJ2-6, reads DTGVSQNPRHKITKRGQNVTFRCDPISEHNRLYWYRQTLGQGPEFLTYFQNEAQLEKSRLLSDRFSAERPKGSFSTLEIQRTEQGDSAMYLCASSLAGRLGANVLTFGAGSRLTVL.

This clone has only a few counts. Written as DNA, the CDR3 is TGTGCCAGCAGCTATCAGGGAATCCGAACCTACGAGCAGTACTTC. It is translated as CASSYQGIRTYEQYF. V and J are TRBV7-2 and TRBJ2-7; D perhaps matches TRBD1 (5 bases). Germline CDR1 and CDR2: SGHTA and FQGNSA. Trimming left V 4 bases short and J 2 bases short, with 15 bases between. This CDR3 spans 15 amino acids.

The rearrangement links TRBV7-9 to TRBJ1-1; the match to TRBD1 covers 11 bases. After removal of 1 base from V and 6 bases from J, the junction contained 7 bases not matched to a gene. This CDR3 contains 16 residues. CDR1 SEHNR and CDR2 FQNEAQ come from the germline V gene (reference sequence). CDR3 coding DNA: TGTGCCAGCAGCTTAGGGCCCGGACAGGGGGCCTCTGAAGCTTTCTTT. Protein: CASSLGPGQGASEAFF.

V is TRBV30 and J is TRBJ2-7, with TRBD2 as a possible D gene (5 bases). CDR1 is GTSNPN, CDR2 SVGIG, per germline (reference sequence). V was pared by 3 bases and J by 4 bases, with 22 bases between. The CDR3 is 16 amino acids. Here the CDR3 reads CAWSHSPPRVEYEQYF. The CDR3 bases are TGTGCCTGGAGCCACTCCCCCCCGCGGGTCGAGTACGAGCAGTACTTC.

V is TRBV11-2 and J is TRBJ1-6, with D perhaps matching TRBD1 (5 bases). The length of the CDR3 is 12 residues. Germline CDR1 reads SGHAT; CDR2 reads FQNNGV. V lost 8 bases and J 9 bases, leaving 11 bases between the germline ends. Here the CDR3 reads CASCGGGSPLHF. The CDR3 region has the DNA TGTGCCAGCTGTGGTGGGGGTTCACCCCTCCACTTT.

The CDR3: CASSPRGEGINVLTF. Here the CDR3 DNA reads TGTGCCAGCAGCCCCCGTGGGGAAGGTATCAACGTCCTGACTTTC. The chain combines TRBV5-6 with TRBJ2-6; D not resolved. The CDR3 covers 15 residues. Trimming cost V 4 bases and J 9 bases, with 17 bases left between them. CDR1 and CDR2 from the germline V gene are SGHDT and YYEEEE.

The chain carries TRBV5-1 and TRBJ2-2, with unresolved D. Germline V gene lookup returns CDR1 SGHRS and CDR2 YFSETQ. This CDR3 spans 14 amino acids. Trimming took off 2 bases at V and 1 base at J, with 6 bases between the two ends. This chain's CDR3 is CASSFRGNTGELFF. For the CDR3, the DNA is TGCGCCAGCAGCTTTCGAGGGAACACCGGGGAGCTGTTTTTT.

Only a few counts were recorded for this clone. The chain links TRBV2 to TRBJ2-3, with TRBD2 identical over 10 bases. In germline, CDR1 is SNHLY, CDR2 FYNNEI. This CDR3 is 15 amino acids long. Trimming removed 4 bases from V and 6 bases from J; junction bases left unmatched: 7. The CDR3 is CASSVSGGETDTQYF. CDR3 DNA sequence: TGTGCCAGCAGTGTAAGCGGGGGGGAGACGGATACGCAGTATTTT.

The rearrangement links TRBV30 to TRBJ2-1; 8 nucleotides align to TRBD2. This CDR3 is built from 14 residues. With V trimmed by 2 bases and J by 10 bases, 10 bases remained unmatched. The germline CDR1 and CDR2 sequences are GTSNPN and SVGIG (reference sequence). CDR3 loop: CAWSPGLAGQEQFF. The CDR3 nucleotides are TGTGCCTGGAGTCCCGGGCTAGCGGGCCAGGAGCAGTTCTTC. The full variable domain, its missing parts supplied by reference TRBV30 and TRBJ2-1, is SQTIHQWPATLVQPVGSPLSLECTVEGTSNPNLYWYRQAAGRGLQLLFYSVGIGQISSEVPQNLSASRPQDRQFILSSKKLLLSDSGFYLCAWSPGLAGQEQFFGPGTRLTVL.